The next 14 T cell receptor beta chains were all read from a single sample in a study of blood T cell repertoires in COVID-19. Sequenced by immunoSEQ multiplex PCR; TCRdb stores in-frame clones only, minus some. The data show over 110,000 clones, more than 70% seen once. Sequencing was performed on PBMCs or T cells enriched from blood (not recorded which). These receptors were obtained from a middle-aged man with acute COVID-19.

V gene TRBV6-1 combines with J gene TRBJ1-5; D gene unclear. Trimming pared 3 bases from V and 3 bases from J, leaving 6 bases between. Germline V gives CDR1 MNHNS, CDR2 SASEGT. The CDR3 spans 13 residues. The CDR3 reads CASSDRFNQPQHF. CDR3 DNA sequence: TGTGCCAGCAGTGACAGATTCAATCAGCCCCAGCATTTT.

The chain uses TRBV28 and TRBJ1-2, with 9 bases fitting TRBD1. The CDR3 spans 16 residues. Trimming cost V 4 bases and J 5 bases; bases outside gene matches: 11. Germline CDR1 reads MDHEN; CDR2 reads SYDVKM. The CDR3 sequence: CASSSLGDRVKYGYTF. CDR3 coding DNA: TGTGCCAGCAGTTCCCTCGGGGACAGGGTAAAATATGGCTACACCTTC.

The chain couples TRBV3-1 (or the pseudogene TRBV3-2) to TRBJ1-4, with no clear D. This CDR3 region has 13 residues. Germline values: CDR1 LGHDT, CDR2 YNNKEL (reference sequence). V was clipped by 4 bases and J by 10 bases, with 13 bases between them. This CDR3 reads CASSPGSLRKLFF. For the CDR3, the DNA is TGTGCCAGCAGCCCAGGAAGTTTACGAAAACTGTTTTTT.

V gene TRBV10-2 combines with J gene TRBJ1-1, with 10 bases matching TRBD1. With V trimmed by 5 bases and J by 5 bases, 8 bases remained unmatched. The CDR3 runs to 15 residues. Germline V gene sequence: CDR1 WSHSY, CDR2 SAAADI. For the CDR3, the DNA is TGCGCCAGCAGTTTCAGGACAGGGGGAGGGACTGAAGCTTTCTTT. Translation gives CASSFRTGGGTEAFF.

In this sample, this clone turned up once. The chain recombines TRBV27 with TRBJ2-1; tentative D call: TRBD2 (5 bases). The CDR3 consists of 16 residues. V lost 1 base and J 1 base, leaving 11 bases between the germline ends. Germline values: CDR1 MNHEY, CDR2 SMNVEV (reference sequence). DNA for the CDR3: TGTGCCAGCAGTTTATTGGGAGAGAGATCCTACAATGAGCAGTTCTTC. It encodes CASSLLGERSYNEQFF.

This sequence joins TRBV2 and TRBJ1-4, with D unclear. Germline CDR1 and CDR2: SNHLY and FYNNEI. The length of the CDR3 is 13 residues. V lost 5 bases, J lost 7 bases, and 11 bases lay in between. The CDR3 region has the DNA TGTGCCAGCAGTCGGGAGAGCCGTGAAAAACTGTTTTTT. It encodes CASSRESREKLFF.

The chain employs TRBV7-7 and TRBJ2-1; 13 bases are a match to TRBD2. The CDR3 spans 15 residues. J was trimmed by 6 bases and V by 3 bases; bases with no gene match: 2. Germline assignment: CDR1 SSHAT and CDR2 FNYEAQ (reference sequence). CDR3 sequence: CASSFGTSGINEQFF. CDR3 nucleotide sequence: TGTGCCAGCAGCTTTGGGACTAGCGGGATCAATGAGCAGTTCTTC.

J is TRBJ2-1 and V is TRBV2; TRBD1 is a possible D gene (5 bases). The germline V and J ends were trimmed by 2 bases and 10 bases, with 12 bases remaining between them. Germline CDR1 and CDR2: SNHLY and FYNNEI. The CDR3 has 13 amino acids. CDR3 sequence (DNA): TGTGCCAGCAGTGAAAATTTAGGGGCGGAGCAGTTCTTC. Protein sequence: CASSENLGAEQFF.

The chain carries TRBV3-1 (or the pseudogene TRBV3-2) and TRBJ1-6; tentatively, D is TRBD1 (5 bases). The CDR3 covers 17 residues. The germline V gene has CDR1 LGHDT and CDR2 YNNKEL (reference sequence). V was pared by 2 bases and J by 5 bases, with 16 bases between. CDR3 sequence: CASSQQVRDSNNSPLHF. The CDR3 DNA follows: TGTGCCAGCAGCCAACAAGTTCGTGACAGCAATAATTCACCCCTCCACTTT.

The chain has TRBV7-2 and TRBJ2-4, with a tentative D call TRBD2 (6 bases). Germline CDR1 SGHTA, CDR2 FQGNSA. CDR3 length: 17 amino acids. V gave up 2 bases and J gave up 1 base, with 15 bases separating them. Here the CDR3 reads CASSLLRQGGAKNIQYF. The CDR3 coding sequence is TGTGCCAGCAGCTTATTGCGTCAGGGAGGCGCCAAAAACATTCAGTACTTC.

V is TRBV7-2 and J is TRBJ2-7, with 11 bases lining up with TRBD2. CDR3 length: 14 residues. The V gene's germline CDR1 is SGHTA and CDR2 FQGNSA. J lost 4 bases, V lost 3 bases, and 2 bases had no gene match. The CDR3 sequence is CASSFRLAGYEQYF. Written as DNA, the CDR3 is TGTGCCAGCAGCTTCCGACTAGCGGGATACGAGCAGTACTTC.

This clone was detected a few times. The chain links TRBV5-6 to TRBJ1-6; TRBD1 is a possible D gene (5 bases). Trimming took off 1 base at V and 1 base at J, with 6 bases between the two ends. Germline V gives CDR1 SGHDT, CDR2 YYEEEE. The CDR3 runs 15 residues. Here the CDR3 DNA reads TGTGCCAGCAGCTTGACAGGTTCCTATAATTCACCCCTCCACTTT. This codes for CASSLTGSYNSPLHF.

The chain joins TRBV5-4 to TRBJ2-2, with 7 bases identical to TRBD1. The CDR3 has 16 residues. Germline V gene data show CDR1 as SGHNT and CDR2 as YYREEE (reference sequence). The V segment lost 4 bases and the J segment 0 bases; nucleotides outside the gene matches: 6. CDR3 DNA: TGTGCCAGCAGCGACGGGACAGCATCGAACACCGGGGAGCTGTTTTTT. Translation: CASSDGTASNTGELFF. Supplemented by reference TRBV5-4 and TRBJ2-2, the full variable domain reads ETGVTQSPTHLIKTRGQQVTLRCSSQSGHNTVSWYQQALGQGPQFIFQYYREEENGRGNFPPRFSGLQFPNYSSELNVNALELDDSALYLCASSDGTASNTGELFFGEGSRLTVL.

The chain is built from TRBV18 and TRBJ1-3; TRBD1 is a possible D gene (6 bases). Germline V gene lookup returns CDR1 KGHSH and CDR2 LQKENI. Trimming took off 4 bases at V and 0 bases at J, with 16 bases between the two ends. The CDR3 has 17 amino acids. The CDR3 loop is CASSLGTGTNSGNTIYF. CDR3 bases: TGTGCCAGCTCACTGGGAACCGGGACAAACTCTGGAAACACCATATATTTT.